This record covers a single T cell receptor (beta chain). Original data processing: Estimation of nucleated cell counts was performed using reference gene primer amplification. TCRdb's copy holds only in-frame clones and misses some; the assay was immunoSEQ multiplex PCR. V, J and clone size are those of that table, while D and trimming were read from the DNA. The data contain around 150,000 clones, 65% to 90% of them seen just once; the ten biggest clones take up roughly 8%. This CDR3 has 15 residues. Germline CDR1 and CDR2: SEHNR and FQNEAQ (reference sequence). V trimming: 4 bases; J trimming: 0 bases; junction bases outside the gene matches: 2. The sample belongs to a study of blood T cell repertoires in COVID-19. Overall study: Acute and convalescent COVID-19 samples came from the United States, Italy and Spain. PBMCs, B-cell-depleted T cells, or T cells were the source of the cDNA or gDNA that made up the material.

The TCR was taken from a man in his fifties or sixties with acute or convalescent COVID-19. The sequencing sample was made of peripheral blood. The gene calls are TRBV7-9 and TRBJ2-7; 11 bases are shared with TRBD2. The CDR3 is CASSSSGRSSYEQYF. CDR3 coding DNA: TGTGCCAGCAGCTCTAGCGGGAGGTCCTCCTACGAGCAGTACTTC.